What follows are 16 T cell receptor beta chains derived from one specimen sequenced in a study of beta chain features in type 1 diabetes. The study reverse transcribed the entire isolated RNA, so it sequenced expressed TCRB transcripts. Here immunoSEQ multiplex PCR was the method, and the copy in TCRdb shows in-frame clones only, minus some. The table has around 430,000 clones, about 30% seen once. Sequenced input: naive CD4+ T cells from blood. The receptor set was obtained from a man younger than 35 in good health.

The chain carries TRBV6-5 and TRBJ2-5; no firm D call. Germline CDR1 MNHEY, CDR2 SVGAGI. V lost 7 bases and J 5 bases, leaving 11 bases between the germline ends. There are 12 residues in the CDR3. The CDR3 here is CASMSTGETQYF. The DNA of the CDR3 is TGTGCCAGCATGAGTACCGGTGAGACCCAGTACTTC.

This clone was counted between two and nine times. Other DNA sequences in this specimen translate into the identical CDR3. This chain uses TRBV29-1 with TRBJ2-2; D is perhaps TRBD1 (6 bases). Looked up from germline, CDR1 is SQVTM and CDR2 is ANQGSEA. The CDR3 is made up of 14 amino acids. V lost 5 bases and J lost 0, with 10 bases in between. The CDR3 spells CSVTGTPNTGELFF. The CDR3 DNA is TGCAGCGTTACCGGGACACCGAACACCGGGGAGCTGTTTTTT.

The V gene is TRBV10-3, the J gene TRBJ2-4; 9 nucleotides agree with TRBD1. V lost 1 base, J lost 0 bases, and 1 base stayed unmatched. The length of the CDR3 is 16 residues. CDR1 and CDR2 from the germline V gene are ENHRY and SYGVKD. This CDR3 reads CAISELDRGAKNIQYF. The CDR3 region has the DNA TGTGCCATCAGTGAGTTGGACAGGGGAGCCAAAAACATTCAGTACTTC.

The chain joins TRBV21-1 to TRBJ2-6; the D segment call TRBD2 is taken from the table without a DNA check. TRBV21-1 is given as a pseudogene. CDR3 length: 18 amino acids. The chain's CDR3 is CASSSTRLAGRGANVLTF. As DNA, the CDR3 is TGTGCCAGCAGCTCCACCCGACTAGCGGGACGTGGGGCCAACGTCCTGACTTTC.

This sequence joins TRBV2 and TRBJ2-1; 8 bases match TRBD1. Losses at the gene ends were 8 bases for V and 7 bases for J; bases not matched to a gene: 7. In germline, CDR1 is SNHLY, CDR2 FYNNEI. The CDR3 runs to 13 residues. The CDR3 DNA is TGTGCCAGCTGTAGTCAGGGGGCAAATGAGCAGTTCTTC. It translates to CASCSQGANEQFF.

This sequence joins TRBV9 and TRBJ2-1, with 8 bases lining up with TRBD2. The CDR3 consists of 15 residues. Germline V gives CDR1 SGDLS, CDR2 YYNGEE. The junction had 7 bases not matched to a gene; V was cut back by 3 bases and J by 5 bases. The CDR3 DNA is TGTGCCAGCAGCGCGAGAGCGGGAGTCGACAATGAGCAGTTCTTC. Translation: CASSARAGVDNEQFF.

This clone was found a few times. The CDR3 is CASSQCFGGTHYNEQFF. The DNA for the CDR3 is TGCGCCAGCAGTCAATGCTTTGGGGGGACACACTACAATGAGCAGTTCTTC. The chain recombines TRBV23-1 with TRBJ2-1, with D perhaps being TRBD1 or TRBD2 (6 bases each). TRBV23-1 is marked as an open reading frame, function uncertain. V was shortened by 1 base and J by 3 bases, with 16 bases between the two germline ends. The CDR3 contains 17 residues.

The genes are TRBV5-1 and TRBJ2-5, with 10 bases aligning to TRBD2. V gave up 4 bases and J gave up 5 bases; unmatched junction bases: 14. Germline CDR1 SGHRS, CDR2 YFSETQ. CDR3 size: 17 residues. CDR3 in DNA: TGCGCCAGCAGCCTAACGTTAGCGGGAGGAGCCTCGGAGACCCAGTACTTC. Translating gives CASSLTLAGGASETQYF.

The table lists this clone with a few counts. The genes are TRBV2 and TRBJ2-5; D not resolved. Germline V gene lookup returns CDR1 SNHLY and CDR2 FYNNEI. The CDR3 is made up of 12 amino acids. V dropped 6 bases and J dropped 8 bases, with 13 bases sitting between them. The CDR3, as DNA: TGTGCCAGCAGGGGTCCATGGGGAACCCAGTACTTC. It is translated as CASRGPWGTQYF.

The rearrangement uses TRBV14 and TRBJ2-5; 10 positions agree with TRBD2. V was clipped by 6 bases and J by 5 bases; unmatched bases: 6. The CDR3 runs to 14 residues. Germline V gene data show CDR1 as SGHDN and CDR2 as FVKESK. CDR3 DNA: TGTGCCAGCAGGTCGGGACTAGCGTGGGAGACCCAGTACTTC. It specifies CASRSGLAWETQYF. Supplemented by reference TRBV14 and TRBJ2-5, the full variable domain reads EAGVTQFPSHSVIEKGQTVTLRCDPISGHDNLYWYRRVMGKEIKFLLHFVKESKQDESGMPNNRFLAERTGGTYSTLKVQPAELEDSGVYFCASRSGLAWETQYFGPGTRLLVL.

In its sample, this clone was seen a few times. V gene TRBV30 combines with J gene TRBJ2-5; TRBD2 aligns across 9 bases. Germline-derived CDR1 and CDR2 are GTSNPN and SVGIG (reference sequence). The CDR3 consists of 13 residues. The CDR3 coding sequence is TGTGCTTGTGCAGCGGGAGGAGTGGAGACCCAGTACTTC. Amino acid sequence: CACAAGGVETQYF.

The chain joins TRBV15 to TRBJ2-5; D not resolved. V shed 3 bases and J shed 9 bases, with 17 bases lying between them. This CDR3 is built from 14 residues. CDR1 LNHNV and CDR2 YYDKDF come from the germline V gene (reference sequence). The CDR3: CATSSFNAWSAQYF. The CDR3 DNA reads TGTGCCACCAGCAGTTTTAACGCCTGGTCGGCCCAGTACTTC.

This clone was counted only a few times. The chain links TRBV23-1 to TRBJ2-5; 7 nucleotides agree with TRBD1. TRBV23-1 is an open reading frame whose function is uncertain. Trimming took 3 bases from V and 0 from J; bases not matched to a gene: 13. This CDR3 has 18 amino acids. CDR3 in DNA: TGCGCCAGCAGTCAGTCCCCCCGGGACAGACCGTACCAAGAGACCCAGTACTTC. It translates to CASSQSPRDRPYQETQYF.

This CDR3 is CASSSPSGNTIYF. The CDR3 DNA reads TGTGCCAGCAGCTCCCCCTCTGGAAACACCATATATTTT. The chain is built from TRBV7-9 and TRBJ1-3; D remains ambiguous. From germline, CDR1 is SEHNR and CDR2 FQNEAQ (reference sequence). The germline V and J ends were trimmed by 4 bases and 0 bases, with 4 bases remaining between them. The length of the CDR3 is 13 residues. Full variable domain (rest looked up from reference TRBV7-9 and TRBJ1-3): DTGVSQNPRHKITKRGQNVTFRCDPISEHNRLYWYRQTLGQGPEFLTYFQNEAQLEKSRLLSDRFSAERPKGSFSTLEIQRTEQGDSAMYLCASSSPSGNTIYFGEGSWLTVV.

The CDR3: CASSPQDSNYGYTF. The DNA for the CDR3 is TGTGCCAGCTCACCACAGGACAGCAACTATGGCTACACCTTC. V is TRBV18 and J is TRBJ1-2; a weak D match, TRBD1 (6 bases). Germline V lookup: CDR1 KGHSH, CDR2 LQKENI. The CDR3 contains 14 residues. Trimming removed 1 base from V and 2 bases from J, with 8 bases in between.

In its sample, this clone was seen a few times. J is TRBJ2-3 and V is TRBV30, with D unresolved. The V gene lost 1 base and the J gene lost 6 bases, with 8 bases spanning the gap. CDR1 GTSNPN and CDR2 SVGIG come from the germline V gene (reference sequence). There are 12 residues in the CDR3. DNA for the CDR3: TGTGCCTGGAGTGGACCATTTGATACGCAGTATTTT. Its protein is CAWSGPFDTQYF.